These 29 T cell receptor beta chains came from one sample sequenced in a study of shared clonotypes between healthy human individuals (dated by TCRdb to the early 2020s). Libraries came from the immunoSEQ multiplex PCR assay. Sourced from immuneACCESS, this table was stored by TCRdb with only in-frame sequences that have V and J called. A share of the clones is absent; for the studies checked, an unresolved V gene accounts for under half, and the remainder has no known explanation. The sample table lists roughly 680,000 clones, approximately 77% of them with a count of one. The top ten clones comprise around 1.8% of the sample. The source material was memory CD4+ T cells sorted from blood. What this sample's cell subset or site label stands for: CD45RA-negative fraction. These receptors were collected from a woman in her 30s in good health.

The chain carries TRBV28 and TRBJ1-1, with 10 bases that match TRBD1. CDR3 length: 17 residues. The junction had 10 bases not matched to a gene; V was cut back by 5 bases and J by 1 base. Germline V gives CDR1 MDHEN, CDR2 SYDVKM. The CDR3 loop is CASSKPGQGIRNTEAFF. CDR3 sequence (DNA): TGTGCCAGCAGTAAACCGGGACAGGGGATTAGGAACACTGAAGCTTTCTTT. The full variable domain, with the rest looked up from reference TRBV28 and TRBJ1-1, is DVKVTQSSRYLVKRTGEKVFLECVQDMDHENMFWYRQDPGLGLRLIYFSYDVKMKEKGDIPEGYSVSREKKERFSLILESASTNQTSMYLCASSKPGQGIRNTEAFFGQGTRLTVV.

The J gene is TRBJ2-3, the V gene TRBV25-1, with TRBD2 identical over 11 bases. Germline V gene sequence: CDR1 MGHDK, CDR2 SYGVNS. The CDR3 runs 17 residues. The V gene end was trimmed by 7 bases and the J gene end by 2 bases; junction bases not matched to a gene: 11. CDR3 protein: CASIPGGTSGITDTQYF. CDR3 bases: TGTGCCAGCATTCCAGGAGGGACTAGCGGCATCACAGATACGCAGTATTTT.

Remarks on this clone: Within the sample, other DNA sequences also encode this same CDR3. The chain recombines TRBV5-8 with TRBJ1-5, with D unresolved. Trimming took off 0 bases at V and 4 bases at J, with 5 bases between the two ends. The CDR3 is made up of 13 amino acids. The V gene's germline CDR1 is SGHTS and CDR2 YDEGEE. CDR3 nucleotides: TGTGCCAGCAGCTTGGACAGAAATCAGCCCCAGCATTTT. This encodes CASSLDRNQPQHF.

J is TRBJ2-2 and V is TRBV7-9; 12 bases align to TRBD2. V shed 5 bases, J shed 4 bases, and the junction held 5 bases outside the gene matches. From germline, CDR1 is SEHNR and CDR2 FQNEAQ (reference sequence). This CDR3 is 16 amino acids long. CDR3 DNA: TGTGCCAGCAGCCAGACTAGCGGGAGAATCACCGGGGAGCTGTTTTTT. Its translation is CASSQTSGRITGELFF.

The chain joins TRBV13 to TRBJ2-7, with 8 bases that match TRBD2. Germline V gene data show CDR1 as PRHDT and CDR2 as FYEKMQ (reference sequence). The J segment lost 4 bases and the V segment lost 5 bases, leaving 7 bases of the junction unmatched. This CDR3 has 14 amino acids. CDR3 DNA: TGTGCCAGCAGCCACGCCGCGGGAGGTTACGAGCAGTACTTC. It is translated as CASSHAAGGYEQYF.

In its sample, this clone was seen a few times. The rearrangement links TRBV5-1 to TRBJ1-2, with 8 bases lining up with TRBD1. The germline gives CDR1 SGHRS, CDR2 YFSETQ. The CDR3 contains 15 residues. The V gene end was trimmed by 4 bases and the J gene end by 9 bases; junction bases not matched to a gene: 14. The CDR3 bases are TGCGCCAGCAGCCTACAGGGGGAAGAGTCAAGTCGCTACACCTTC. This gives the protein CASSLQGEESSRYTF.

V usage is TRBV28 and J usage is TRBJ1-4, with D possibly being TRBD1 (6 bases). This CDR3 is 15 amino acids long. Germline V CDR1 and CDR2: MDHEN, SYDVKM. Trimming removed 4 bases from V and 7 bases from J, with 16 bases in between. As DNA, the CDR3 is TGTGCCAGCAGTTCCCAACCTCGACAGGTTGAAAAACTGTTTTTT. It is translated as CASSSQPRQVEKLFF.

As concerns this clone: Other DNA sequences within the sample encode an identical CDR3. The chain couples TRBV5-1 to TRBJ2-7; D might be TRBD1 or TRBD2, each matching 5 bases. V was cut by 2 bases and J by 5 bases, with 14 bases left in between. CDR1 and CDR2 (germline): SGHRS, YFSETQ. There are 14 residues in the CDR3. The CDR3: CASSFDREGHEQYF. DNA of the CDR3: TGCGCCAGCAGCTTCGACAGAGAGGGCCACGAGCAGTACTTC.

The chain carries TRBV19 and TRBJ1-5; a weak D match, TRBD1 (5 bases). The CDR3 is 17 residues long. Per germline, CDR1 LNHDA and CDR2 SQIVND (reference sequence). The V gene lost 8 bases and the J gene lost 2 bases, with 22 bases spanning the gap. CDR3 in DNA: TGTGCCAGTCGAAGTTGGGGGAGGGGCGAGGGCAATCAGCCCCAGCATTTT. As protein: CASRSWGRGEGNQPQHF. Combining the CDR3 with reference TRBV19 and TRBJ1-5 gives the whole variable domain DGGITQSPKYLFRKEGQNVTLSCEQNLNHDAMYWYRQDPGQGLRLIYYSQIVNDFQKGDIAEGYSVSREKKESFPLTVTSAQKNPTAFYLCASRSWGRGEGNQPQHFGDGTRLSIL.

In this sample, this clone turned up once. This chain links TRBV6-1 with TRBJ1-5, with D possibly TRBD1 on 6 matching bases. V was pared by 4 bases and J by 12 bases, with 16 bases between. The CDR3 extends over 13 amino acids. Germline loops: CDR1 MNHNS, CDR2 SASEGT. CDR3 residues: CASSGAGESSQHF. The CDR3 nucleotides read TGTGCCAGCAGTGGGGCAGGGGAATCAAGCCAGCATTTT.

On this clone itself: A much larger clone lies one base from this, so it may be a read error. The CDR3 sequence: CASSTGLAGVNTGELFF. CDR3 nucleotide sequence: TGTGCCAGCAGCACGGGACTAGCGGGAGTTAACACCGGGGAGCTGTTTTTT. The J gene is TRBJ2-2, the V gene TRBV4-2; the match to TRBD2 covers 14 bases. The CDR3 is 17 amino acids. CDR1 is LGHNA and CDR2 is YNFKEQ in the germline V gene. V lost 5 bases, J lost 2 bases, and 4 bases stayed unmatched.

The chain joins TRBV10-3 to TRBJ2-3; TRBD1 might be the D (6 bases). V was trimmed by 5 bases and J by 6 bases, leaving 12 bases between them. The CDR3 loop spans 13 amino acids. CDR1 and CDR2 from the germline V gene are ENHRY and SYGVKD. CDR3 in DNA: TGTGCCATCAGTACAGGGTATACTGATACGCAGTATTTT. The encoded protein is CAISTGYTDTQYF.

V usage is TRBV6-1 and J usage is TRBJ1-5, with D hard to call. Germline CDR1 is MNHNS and CDR2 is SASEGT. The V and J ends lost 7 bases and 5 bases respectively, with 9 bases between them. The CDR3 consists of 12 residues. CDR3 DNA sequence: TGTGCCAGCAATGGCTGGGATCAGCCCCAGCATTTT. Encoded protein: CASNGWDQPQHF.

The chain links TRBV30 to TRBJ2-2, with D uncertain. V lost 1 base and J 5 bases, leaving 8 bases between the germline ends. This CDR3 region has 13 residues. Germline-derived CDR1 and CDR2 are GTSNPN and SVGIG (reference sequence). The CDR3 nucleotides are TGTGCCTGGAGTGAAGATTGGACCGGGGAGCTGTTTTTT. Residues: CAWSEDWTGELFF.

This clone was seen just once. This sequence joins TRBV18 and TRBJ2-7; D perhaps matches TRBD1 (6 bases). The germline gives CDR1 KGHSH, CDR2 LQKENI. V dropped 3 bases and J dropped 6 bases, with 12 bases sitting between them. The CDR3 has 13 residues. The CDR3 DNA reads as TGTGCCAGCTCACCGAGCACAGGGCTCGAGCAGTACTTC. Protein product: CASSPSTGLEQYF.

The chain combines TRBV27 with TRBJ2-7; D may be TRBD1 (6 bases). V lost 8 bases and J lost 9, with 23 bases in between. Germline-derived CDR1 and CDR2 are MNHEY and SMNVEV (reference sequence). The CDR3 loop spans 14 amino acids. CDR3 coding DNA: TGTGCCAGCCAAGCCGGGACACCTCCCCGAACGCAGTACTTC. Its translation: CASQAGTPPRTQYF.

The chain employs TRBV11-3 and TRBJ2-1; 7 bases are a match to TRBD2. The CDR3 has 16 amino acids. Germline assignment: CDR1 SGHNT and CDR2 YENEEA. The V gene end was trimmed by 0 bases and the J gene end by 9 bases; junction bases not matched to a gene: 11. The CDR3 protein is CASSLEGVGGSSEQFF. Written as DNA, the CDR3 is TGTGCCAGCAGCTTAGAAGGGGTCGGCGGGAGTAGTGAGCAGTTCTTC.

The chain uses TRBV19 and TRBJ2-1, with 10 bases identical to TRBD1. The ends lost 7 bases at V and 4 bases at J; junction bases unmatched: 4. This CDR3 region has 14 residues. Looked up from germline, CDR1 is LNHDA and CDR2 is SQIVND (reference sequence). CDR3 sequence (DNA): TGTGCCAGTAAACGGGACAGGGGTTACAATGAGCAGTTCTTC. Protein product: CASKRDRGYNEQFF.

V usage is TRBV5-5 and J usage is TRBJ2-1, with D unresolved. CDR1 is SGHKS and CDR2 is YYEKEE in the germline V gene (reference sequence). CDR3 size: 16 residues. Trimming cost V 2 bases and J 0 bases, with 12 bases left between them. CDR3 DNA sequence: TGTGCCAGCAGCTTCGAAGGGAAACACTCCTACAATGAGCAGTTCTTC. As protein: CASSFEGKHSYNEQFF.

This chain connects TRBV7-9 to TRBJ2-7, with 9 nucleotides matching TRBD1. The CDR3 totals 15 residues. Trimming cost V 8 bases and J 7 bases; bases outside gene matches: 15. Germline-derived CDR1 and CDR2 are SEHNR and FQNEAQ (reference sequence). For the CDR3, the DNA is TGTGCCAGCGCCGACGCTGGGACAGGGAACTATGAGCAGTACTTC. Its protein product is CASADAGTGNYEQYF.

This clone appeared once. The chain uses TRBV19 and TRBJ2-1; TRBD1 matches at 10 bases. The length of the CDR3 is 14 residues. Trimming took 7 bases from V and 4 from J; bases not matched to a gene: 4. Germline lookup yields CDR1 LNHDA and CDR2 SQIVND (reference sequence). CDR3 sequence reads: CASIKGQGYNEQFF. Written as DNA, the CDR3 is TGTGCCAGTATCAAGGGACAGGGGTACAATGAGCAGTTCTTC.

This chain links TRBV7-9 with TRBJ2-2; 9 nucleotides agree with TRBD2. Germline V gives CDR1 SEHNR, CDR2 FQNEAQ (reference sequence). J lost 2 bases, V lost 3 bases, and 4 bases had no gene match. CDR3 size: 16 residues. This CDR3 is CASSFGGTSNTGELFF. CDR3 in DNA: TGTGCCAGCAGCTTCGGTGGGACTAGCAACACCGGGGAGCTGTTTTTT.

V gene TRBV18 combines with J gene TRBJ1-1; the D is unclear. Trimming pared 3 bases from V and 4 bases from J, leaving 9 bases between. The V gene's germline CDR1 is KGHSH and CDR2 LQKENI. CDR3 size: 13 residues. The CDR3 loop reads CASSPDPSTEAFF. The CDR3, as DNA: TGTGCCAGCTCACCCGACCCGTCCACTGAAGCTTTCTTT.

The V call is TRBV4-1, the J call TRBJ1-5; 7 bases map to TRBD1. Germline CDR1 is MGHRA and CDR2 is YSYEKL. Losses at the gene ends were 0 bases for V and 2 bases for J; bases not matched to a gene: 4. This CDR3 spans 16 amino acids. In nucleotides, the CDR3 is TGCGCCAGCAGCCAAGAGACAGGGCGCGGCAATCAGCCCCAGCATTTT. Protein: CASSQETGRGNQPQHF.

There are a few counts of this clone. The chain has TRBV5-5 and TRBJ2-7, with 8 bases identical to TRBD2. V lost 7 bases, J lost 11 bases, and 14 bases stayed unmatched. Looked up from germline, CDR1 is SGHKS and CDR2 is YYEKEE (reference sequence). The CDR3 totals 13 residues. This chain's CDR3 is CASGLPGSTSEYF. The CDR3 DNA is TGTGCCAGCGGATTGCCAGGGTCGACTAGCGAGTACTTC.

The V and J genes are TRBV19 and TRBJ1-2; TRBD1 matches 7 bases. After removal of 10 bases from V and 8 bases from J, the junction contained 16 bases not matched to a gene. This CDR3 spans 14 amino acids. Germline CDR1 and CDR2: LNHDA and SQIVND (reference sequence). The CDR3 here is CATKPGQNLMGYTF. The CDR3 DNA reads as TGTGCCACCAAGCCGGGACAGAACTTAATGGGCTACACCTTC.

J is TRBJ2-1 and V is TRBV18; 8 positions match TRBD1. CDR1 and CDR2 from the germline V gene are KGHSH and LQKENI. There are 16 residues in the CDR3. After removal of 3 bases from V and 5 bases from J, the junction contained 9 bases not matched to a gene. The CDR3 DNA follows: TGTGCCAGCTCACCCCCCAGGGGGCTCTGGAACAATGAGCAGTTCTTC. This encodes CASSPPRGLWNNEQFF.

This chain connects TRBV11-3 to TRBJ2-2; 9 nucleotides align to TRBD1. This CDR3 is built from 20 residues. The germline V gene has CDR1 SGHNT and CDR2 YENEEA. V dropped 5 bases and J dropped 2; count of bases not matched to a gene: 18. The CDR3 is CASSPAGTGFVGRNTGELFF. The CDR3 DNA is TGTGCCAGCAGCCCCGCCGGGACAGGGTTTGTGGGCCGAAACACCGGGGAGCTGTTTTTT.

This chain joins TRBV19 and TRBJ2-2, with a tentative D call TRBD1 (5 bases). Trimming removed 5 bases at V and 4 bases at J, with 14 bases between. Germline CDR1 reads LNHDA; CDR2 reads SQIVND (reference sequence). The CDR3 is made up of 15 amino acids. DNA for the CDR3: TGTGCCAGTAGTTCTAAGGGGCTGAGCACCGGGGAGCTGTTTTTT. Its translation is CASSSKGLSTGELFF.